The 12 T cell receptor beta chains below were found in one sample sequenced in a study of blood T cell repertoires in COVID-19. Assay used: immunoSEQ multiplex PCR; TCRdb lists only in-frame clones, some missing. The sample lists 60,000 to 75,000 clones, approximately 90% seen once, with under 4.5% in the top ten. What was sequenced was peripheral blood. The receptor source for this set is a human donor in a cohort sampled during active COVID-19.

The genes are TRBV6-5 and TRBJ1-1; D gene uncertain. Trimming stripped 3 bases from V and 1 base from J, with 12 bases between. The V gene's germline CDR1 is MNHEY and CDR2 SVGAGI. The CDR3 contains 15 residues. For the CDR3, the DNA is TGTGCCAGCAGTTATCGGAGTCACCCGAACACTGAAGCTTTCTTT. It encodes CASSYRSHPNTEAFF.

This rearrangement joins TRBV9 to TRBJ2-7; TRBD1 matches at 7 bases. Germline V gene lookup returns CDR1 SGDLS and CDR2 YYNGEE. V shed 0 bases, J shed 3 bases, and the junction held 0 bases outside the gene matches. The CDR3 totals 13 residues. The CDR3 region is CASSVGDSYEQYF. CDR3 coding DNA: TGTGCCAGCAGCGTAGGGGACAGCTACGAGCAGTACTTC.

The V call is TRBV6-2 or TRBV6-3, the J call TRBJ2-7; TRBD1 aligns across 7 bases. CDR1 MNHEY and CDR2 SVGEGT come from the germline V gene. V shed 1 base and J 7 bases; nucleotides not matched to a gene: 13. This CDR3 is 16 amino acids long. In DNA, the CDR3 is TGTGCCAGCAGTTACTGGACAGGACCTCTAGGTGGTGAGCAGTACTTC. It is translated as CASSYWTGPLGGEQYF.

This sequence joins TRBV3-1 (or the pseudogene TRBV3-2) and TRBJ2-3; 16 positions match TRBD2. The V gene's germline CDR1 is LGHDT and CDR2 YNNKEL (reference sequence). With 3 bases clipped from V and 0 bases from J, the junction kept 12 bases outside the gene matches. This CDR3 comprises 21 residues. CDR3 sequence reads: CASSHPGTSGRDGFSTDTQYF. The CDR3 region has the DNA TGTGCCAGCAGCCATCCCGGGACTAGCGGGAGGGACGGGTTCAGCACAGATACGCAGTATTTT.

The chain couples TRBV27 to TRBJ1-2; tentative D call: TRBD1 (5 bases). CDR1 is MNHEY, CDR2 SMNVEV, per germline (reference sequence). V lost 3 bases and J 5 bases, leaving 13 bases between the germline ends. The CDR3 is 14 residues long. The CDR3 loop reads CASSFRSGRYGYTF. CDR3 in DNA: TGTGCCAGCAGTTTCCGGTCAGGGAGGTATGGCTACACCTTC.

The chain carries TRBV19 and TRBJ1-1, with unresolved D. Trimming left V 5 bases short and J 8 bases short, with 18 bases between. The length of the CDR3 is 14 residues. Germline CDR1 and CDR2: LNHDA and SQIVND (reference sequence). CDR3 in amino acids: CASSQAVGGLEAFF. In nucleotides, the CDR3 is TGTGCCAGTAGTCAAGCGGTGGGAGGTCTGGAAGCTTTCTTT. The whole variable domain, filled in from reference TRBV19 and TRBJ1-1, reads DGGITQSPKYLFRKEGQNVTLSCEQNLNHDAMYWYRQDPGQGLRLIYYSQIVNDFQKGDIAEGYSVSREKKESFPLTVTSAQKNPTAFYLCASSQAVGGLEAFFGQGTRLTVV.

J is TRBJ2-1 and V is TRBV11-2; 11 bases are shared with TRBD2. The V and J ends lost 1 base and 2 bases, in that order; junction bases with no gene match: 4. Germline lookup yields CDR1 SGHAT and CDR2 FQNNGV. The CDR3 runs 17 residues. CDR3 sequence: CASSLVYSGGAYNEQFF. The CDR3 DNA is TGTGCCAGCAGCTTAGTCTATAGCGGGGGGGCCTACAATGAGCAGTTCTTC.

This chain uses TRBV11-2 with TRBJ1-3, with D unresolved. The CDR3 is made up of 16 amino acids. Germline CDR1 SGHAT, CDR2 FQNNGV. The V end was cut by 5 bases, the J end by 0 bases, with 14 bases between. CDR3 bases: TGTGCCAGCAGCCCCTCAGAGAGGAACTCTGGAAACACCATATATTTT. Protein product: CASSPSERNSGNTIYF.

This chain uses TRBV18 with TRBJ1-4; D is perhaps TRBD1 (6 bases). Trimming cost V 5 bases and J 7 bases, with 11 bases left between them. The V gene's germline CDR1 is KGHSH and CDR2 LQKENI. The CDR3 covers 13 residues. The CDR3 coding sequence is TGTGCCAGCTCAGACCAGGGGAGTGAAAAACTGTTTTTT. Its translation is CASSDQGSEKLFF.

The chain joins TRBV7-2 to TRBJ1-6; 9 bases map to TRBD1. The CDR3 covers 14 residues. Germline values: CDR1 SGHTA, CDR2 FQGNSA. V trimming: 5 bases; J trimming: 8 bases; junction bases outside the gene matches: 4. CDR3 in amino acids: CASSPGTGYSPLHF. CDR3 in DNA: TGTGCCAGCAGCCCAGGGACAGGGTATTCACCCCTCCACTTT.

The CDR3 loop reads CASSVAASSDAEQFF. CDR3 bases: TGTGCCAGCAGCGTAGCGGCTAGCAGTGATGCTGAGCAGTTCTTC. V gene TRBV9 combines with J gene TRBJ2-1; weak D call: TRBD2 (5 bases). The CDR3 contains 15 residues. The V end was cut by 0 bases, the J end by 9 bases, with 16 bases between. CDR1 and CDR2 (germline): SGDLS, YYNGEE.

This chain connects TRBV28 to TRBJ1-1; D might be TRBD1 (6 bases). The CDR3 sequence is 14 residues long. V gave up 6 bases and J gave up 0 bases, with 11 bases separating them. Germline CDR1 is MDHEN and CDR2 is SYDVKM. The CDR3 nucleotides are TGTGCCAGCAGCTTGACAGGCTTGAACACTGAAGCTTTCTTT. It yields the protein CASSLTGLNTEAFF.